Each of the 21 T cell receptor beta chains below was sequenced from the same sample in a study of T cell responses to AZD1222 COVID-19 vaccine. Libraries were prepared by immunoSEQ multiplex PCR; TCRdb keeps only in-frame clonotypes and omits some of them. The sample contains about 110,000 clones, roughly 84% of which appear only once. The sample here was peripheral blood, taken on day 0 of AZD1222 vaccination. The receptors here all came from an adult in good health.

The chain employs TRBV5-4 and TRBJ2-3; TRBD2 agrees at 10 bases. CDR1 and CDR2 (germline): SGHNT, YYREEE (reference sequence). V trimming: 4 bases; J trimming: 2 bases; junction bases outside the gene matches: 10. This CDR3 is built from 17 residues. The CDR3 DNA reads as TGTGCCAGCAGCCGACCCGGGACTAGCGCCCTCACAGATACGCAGTATTTT. It is translated as CASSRPGTSALTDTQYF.

The chain recombines TRBV10-3 with TRBJ1-2, with D possibly TRBD1 on 6 matching bases. V lost 6 bases, J lost 1 base, and 12 bases lay in between. This CDR3 spans 14 amino acids. Germline V lookup: CDR1 ENHRY, CDR2 SYGVKD. DNA of the CDR3: TGTGCCATCAGCAAGGACAGTCATAACTATGGCTACACCTTC. Residues: CAISKDSHNYGYTF.

This clone appeared once. The gene calls are TRBV6-5 and TRBJ2-6, with TRBD1 matching 8 bases. V trimming: 7 bases; J trimming: 4 bases; junction bases outside the gene matches: 6. CDR1 MNHEY and CDR2 SVGAGI come from the germline V gene. The CDR3 totals 15 residues. The CDR3 here is CASKGQATGANVLTF. The CDR3 coding sequence is TGTGCCAGCAAGGGACAGGCGACAGGGGCCAACGTCCTGACTTTC.

V gene TRBV5-4 combines with J gene TRBJ1-1; 9 nucleotides align to TRBD1. After removal of 2 bases from V and 2 bases from J, the junction contained 1 base not matched to a gene. The CDR3 loop spans 14 amino acids. Looked up from germline, CDR1 is SGHNT and CDR2 is YYREEE (reference sequence). The CDR3 region is CASSLQGANTEAFF. In DNA form, the CDR3 reads TGTGCCAGCAGCTTACAGGGGGCTAACACTGAAGCTTTCTTT.

The chain carries TRBV7-9 and TRBJ1-1; TRBD1 agrees at 8 bases. Germline V lookup: CDR1 SEHNR, CDR2 FQNEAQ (reference sequence). The CDR3 sequence is 15 residues long. The V segment lost 0 bases and the J segment 5 bases; nucleotides outside the gene matches: 5. Written as DNA, the CDR3 is TGTGCCAGCAGCTTAGCGCAGGGGGCGCAAACTGAAGCTTTCTTT. It yields the protein CASSLAQGAQTEAFF.

CDR3 nucleotide sequence: TGTGCCAGCAGCGTAGACCCGGGGACCTATAATTCACCCCTCCACTTT. Its protein is CASSVDPGTYNSPLHF. The chain recombines TRBV9 with TRBJ1-6, with D hard to call. Germline V gene lookup returns CDR1 SGDLS and CDR2 YYNGEE. The CDR3 spans 16 residues. With 0 bases removed from V and 2 bases from J, the gap between germline ends came to 9 bases.

The rearrangement links TRBV7-8 to TRBJ2-7; D is undetermined. Germline CDR1 reads SGHVS; CDR2 reads FQNEAQ. CDR3 length: 13 amino acids. The V and J ends lost 5 bases and 3 bases respectively, with 11 bases between them. The CDR3 region has the DNA TGTGCCAGCAGCCAGTTTCTTGGCTACGAGCAGTACTTC. Protein sequence: CASSQFLGYEQYF.

About this clone itself: The same CDR3 also results from other DNA sequences found in this sample. This chain links TRBV5-1 with TRBJ2-7; possible D gene TRBD1, 5 bases. The germline CDR1 and CDR2 sequences are SGHRS and YFSETQ. V lost 4 bases to trimming and J lost 4 bases, with 9 bases between them. This CDR3 has 12 residues. This CDR3 is CASSRDSYEQYF. As DNA, the CDR3 is TGCGCCAGCAGCCGCGACAGTTACGAGCAGTACTTC. Full variable domain (rest looked up from reference TRBV5-1 and TRBJ2-7): KAGVTQTPRYLIKTRGQQVTLSCSPISGHRSVSWYQQTPGQGLQFLFEYFSETQRNKGNFPGRFSGRQFSNSRSEMNVSTLELGDSALYLCASSRDSYEQYFGPGTRLTVT.

The chain joins TRBV11-1 to TRBJ2-5; D could derive from TRBD1 or TRBD2 (6 bases each). The V gene's germline CDR1 is SGHAT and CDR2 FQDESV (reference sequence). The CDR3 length is 13 residues. Trimming stripped 3 bases from V and 4 bases from J, with 9 bases between. The CDR3 coding sequence is TGTGCCAGCAGCTTTCCGGGGGCAGAGACCCAGTACTTC. Encoded protein: CASSFPGAETQYF.

The chain combines TRBV18 with TRBJ1-3; D is unclear. V lost 6 bases, J lost 0 bases, and 15 bases lay in between. This CDR3 spans 16 amino acids. Germline CDR1 reads KGHSH; CDR2 reads LQKENI. The chain's CDR3 is CASSKAGVLSGNTIYF. The CDR3 DNA reads TGTGCCAGCTCGAAGGCTGGGGTTCTCTCTGGAAACACCATATATTTT.

The V and J genes are TRBV19 and TRBJ2-4, with a weak D call TRBD1 (5 bases). V shed 3 bases and J shed 0 bases, with 15 bases lying between them. Looked up from germline, CDR1 is LNHDA and CDR2 is SQIVND (reference sequence). The CDR3 is 17 residues long. Here the CDR3 DNA reads TGTGCCAGTAGTATGGAGTCAGGGCCTCTAGCCAAAAACATTCAGTACTTC. The encoded protein is CASSMESGPLAKNIQYF.

The V gene is TRBV6-6, the J gene TRBJ1-4; 7 bases map to TRBD1. Germline trimming cut 5 bases from V and 8 bases from J; bases unmatched to any gene: 11. The CDR3 covers 15 residues. Per the germline V gene, CDR1 is MNHNY and CDR2 is SVGAGI (reference sequence). CDR3: CASSTTLRGGEKLFF. The CDR3 DNA reads TGTGCCAGCAGTACCACACTTAGAGGGGGCGAAAAACTGTTTTTT.

The V call is TRBV2, the J call TRBJ1-2, with 7 nucleotides matching TRBD1. After removal of 7 bases from V and 6 bases from J, the junction contained 8 bases not matched to a gene. The CDR3 spans 13 residues. Germline V CDR1 and CDR2: SNHLY, FYNNEI. The CDR3 sequence is CASINGGGDGYTF. For the CDR3, the DNA is TGTGCCAGCATCAACGGAGGGGGCGATGGCTACACCTTC. Complete variable domain (other parts from reference TRBV2 and TRBJ1-2): EPEVTQTPSHQVTQMGQEVILRCVPISNHLYFYWYRQILGQKVEFLVSFYNNEISEKSEIFDDQFSVERPDGSNFTLKIRSTKLEDSAMYFCASINGGGDGYTFGSGTRLTVV.

Only a few counts were recorded for this clone. The J gene is TRBJ2-7, the V gene TRBV28; D ambiguous. The CDR3 totals 15 residues. CDR1 and CDR2 from the germline V gene are MDHEN and SYDVKM. The V and J ends lost 6 bases and 4 bases respectively, with 19 bases between them. CDR3 sequence: CASRSADSPSYEQYF. In DNA, the CDR3 is TGTGCCAGCAGGTCGGCAGATTCTCCGTCTTACGAGCAGTACTTC.

This chain links TRBV11-3 with TRBJ2-2; D is possibly TRBD2 (6 bases). Germline CDR1 SGHNT, CDR2 YENEEA. V lost 5 bases, J lost 7 bases, and 17 bases lay in between. The CDR3 consists of 15 residues. The CDR3 is CASSRRGGAVGELFF. The CDR3 DNA follows: TGTGCCAGCAGCCGAAGGGGCGGGGCGGTCGGGGAGCTGTTTTTT.

The V and J genes are TRBV30 and TRBJ1-1; 10 positions match TRBD1. This CDR3 is built from 17 residues. Germline CDR1 and CDR2: GTSNPN and SVGIG (reference sequence). J gave up 1 base and V 2 bases, and 10 bases lay outside the gene matches. This chain's CDR3 is CAWSPQRWTGGNTEAFF. CDR3 bases: TGTGCCTGGAGTCCTCAGCGATGGACAGGGGGGAACACTGAAGCTTTCTTT.

The chain has TRBV6-5 and TRBJ1-6, with 10 bases that match TRBD1. Germline trimming cut 2 bases from V and 6 bases from J; bases unmatched to any gene: 4. The CDR3 is made up of 16 amino acids. Germline V gene sequence: CDR1 MNHEY, CDR2 SVGAGI. CDR3 bases: TGTGCCAGCAGTTACGGGACAGGGGCGGTTAATTCACCCCTCCACTTT. Its protein product is CASSYGTGAVNSPLHF.

V usage is TRBV3-1 (or the pseudogene TRBV3-2) and J usage is TRBJ1-2, with D unresolved. The CDR3 is 13 residues long. Germline V gene sequence: CDR1 LGHDT, CDR2 YNNKEL (reference sequence). With 2 bases removed from V and 4 bases from J, the gap between germline ends came to 8 bases. CDR3 sequence reads: CASSQRAAYGYTF. The CDR3 bases are TGTGCCAGCAGCCAAAGGGCGGCCTATGGCTACACCTTC.

This clone was detected a few times. This chain links TRBV5-4 with TRBJ1-2; 7 bases map to TRBD1. The CDR3 extends over 16 amino acids. The V gene's germline CDR1 is SGHNT and CDR2 YYREEE (reference sequence). V dropped 3 bases and J dropped 5; count of bases not matched to a gene: 13. The CDR3 reads CASSSVRGATSYGYTF. CDR3 sequence (DNA): TGTGCCAGCAGCTCGGTCAGGGGGGCCACCTCATATGGCTACACCTTC.

This chain connects TRBV24-1 to TRBJ2-2, with 7 positions matching TRBD1. Looked up from germline, CDR1 is KGHDR and CDR2 is SFDVKD. There are 14 residues in the CDR3. The V gene end was trimmed by 5 bases and the J gene end by 5 bases; junction bases not matched to a gene: 4. The CDR3 DNA reads as TGTGCCACCAGTGGGACGGACAGGACCGGGGAGCTGTTTTTT. It codes for CATSGTDRTGELFF.

The rearrangement uses TRBV27 and TRBJ1-2; possible D gene TRBD1, 5 bases. From germline, CDR1 is MNHEY and CDR2 SMNVEV (reference sequence). The V and J ends lost 5 bases and 3 bases respectively, with 25 bases between them. The CDR3 length is 18 residues. CDR3 in amino acids: CASSRLVLAEGLYYGYTF. CDR3 DNA sequence: TGTGCCAGCAGTCGCCTCGTCTTGGCGGAGGGACTTTACTATGGCTACACCTTC.